The source of this T cell receptor (beta chain) is a study of blood T cell repertoires in COVID-19. For the study at large: Specimens from acute and convalescent COVID-19 originated in the United States, Italy and Spain. Sources were T cells, B-cell-depleted T cells, or PBMCs; the material itself was cDNA or gDNA.

A few counts support this clone. Germline V CDR1 and CDR2: LNHDA, SQIVND (reference sequence). V lost 4 bases, J lost 6 bases, and 6 bases stayed unmatched. The CDR3 covers 15 residues. Per the study methods: Scientists estimated how many nucleated cells there were by amplifying reference gene primers. This table comes from immunoSEQ multiplex PCR, and its TCRdb copy is limited to in-frame clones, with some not included. That table is the source of V, J and clone size, and D and trimming were worked out from the DNA. The sample has approximately 130,000 clones; over 55% are singletons. V is TRBV19 and J is TRBJ1-1; 12 positions match TRBD1. The specimen was peripheral blood. This TCR came from an older woman with acute or convalescent COVID-19. DNA of the CDR3: TGTGCCAGTAGTAATCCGGGACAGGGGGCGGCTGAAGCTTTCTTT. Translated: CASSNPGQGAAEAFF.